These 27 T cell receptor beta chains originate from one sample sequenced in a study of response to subunit inactivated influenza vaccine (dated by TCRdb to 2016 to 2018). Libraries were constructed by RT-PCR. The sample was run on an Illumina HiSeq 2500. Through fastp at Q25 and MiXCR, TCRdb rebuilt clones from the public reads, retaining in-frame beta chains. Rows are combined by CDR3 protein, so each entry shows the most common genes and DNA. The table for this sample lists more than 700,000 distinct CDR3 sequences; less than 25% of them were counted only once. The ten largest clonotypes hold roughly a tenth of the sample. The specimen comprised PBMCs from blood, sampled more than 4 days after vaccination. The receptor source for this set is a man between 45 and 60 years old who received an inactivated influenza vaccine. Donor details come from another sample of the same person, matched by shared clones.

This chain joins TRBV3-1 and TRBJ2-1; TRBD1 matches at 7 bases. The CDR3 runs 18 residues. J lost 3 bases, V lost 3 bases, and 14 bases had no gene match. Per germline, CDR1 LGHDT and CDR2 YNNKEL (reference sequence). The CDR3 DNA is TGTGCCAGCAGCCATTTTGTAGACGACAGGGTTAACTACAATGAGCAGTTCTTC. Its translation is CASSHFVDDRVNYNEQFF.

This clonotype was counted only a few times. This rearrangement joins TRBV20-1 to TRBJ2-3; 11 bases match TRBD2. The CDR3 has 17 residues. From germline, CDR1 is DFQATT and CDR2 SNEGSKA (reference sequence). J lost 3 bases, V lost 5 bases, and 13 bases had no gene match. The CDR3, as DNA: TGCAGTGCTCTGCAACTCGGGACTAGCGGACGGACAGATACGCAGTATTTT. Translation: CSALQLGTSGRTDTQYF.

This clonotype has more than one count but fewer than ten. The CDR3, as DNA: TGTGCCAGCAGCTTAGGGGACGGGACGGACATTAAGGACGAGCAGTACTTC. Protein: CASSLGDGTDIKDEQYF. V and J are TRBV7-9 and TRBJ2-7; D is possibly TRBD1 or TRBD2 (5 bases each). Trimming shortened V by 1 base and J by 5 bases, and 21 bases separated the two germline ends. CDR3 length: 17 amino acids. Looked up from germline, CDR1 is SEHNR and CDR2 is FQNEAQ (reference sequence).

Only a few counts were recorded for this clonotype. The chain couples TRBV20-1 to TRBJ2-5; 11 bases are shared with TRBD2. Germline trimming cut 2 bases from V and 5 bases from J; bases unmatched to any gene: 13. Per the germline V gene, CDR1 is DFQATT and CDR2 is SNEGSKA (reference sequence). This CDR3 contains 17 residues. Here the CDR3 reads CSARPYRIAGGDETQYF. The CDR3 coding sequence is TGCAGTGCTAGACCCTACAGAATAGCGGGGGGGGATGAGACCCAGTACTTC.

This clonotype was recorded a few times. The chain has TRBV20-1 and TRBJ2-2; 8 nucleotides line up with TRBD2. The V segment lost 3 bases and the J segment 7 bases; nucleotides outside the gene matches: 10. CDR3 length equals 15 residues. Per the germline V gene, CDR1 is DFQATT and CDR2 is SNEGSKA (reference sequence). For the CDR3, the DNA is TGCAGTGCTAGGGGGGGTAGCGGGGTTGGCGGGGAGCTGTTTTTT. This encodes CSARGGSGVGGELFF.

Ten or more counts support this clonotype. The chain uses TRBV28 and TRBJ1-3, with 7 bases aligning to TRBD1. The CDR3 runs 15 residues. The trim removed 3 bases at V and 3 bases at J, leaving 5 bases unmatched. Germline-derived CDR1 and CDR2 are MDHEN and SYDVKM. CDR3 coding DNA: TGTGCCAGCAGTTTGGGACAGATATTTGGAAACACCATATATTTT. Its translation is CASSLGQIFGNTIYF.

This clonotype was counted between two and nine times. The genes are TRBV5-1 and TRBJ2-1; D might be TRBD2 (5 bases). Germline lookup yields CDR1 SGHRS and CDR2 YFSETQ. V shed 5 bases and J shed 6 bases, with 18 bases lying between them. The CDR3 covers 15 residues. As DNA, the CDR3 is TGCGCCAGCAGTCAGGAGACTAATCCCTCCAATGAGCAGTTCTTC. Its translation: CASSQETNPSNEQFF.

This sequence joins TRBV5-1 and TRBJ2-1; no reliable D call. CDR1 is SGHRS and CDR2 is YFSETQ in the germline V gene. With 6 bases removed from V and 5 bases from J, the gap between germline ends came to 15 bases. This CDR3 spans 14 amino acids. CDR3 residues: CASKDRQHNNEQFF. In DNA form, the CDR3 reads TGCGCCAGCAAAGATCGGCAACACAACAATGAGCAGTTCTTC.

V is TRBV5-1 and J is TRBJ2-7; TRBD1 aligns across 8 bases. The J segment lost 5 bases and the V segment lost 4 bases, leaving 5 bases of the junction unmatched. CDR1 and CDR2 (germline): SGHRS, YFSETQ. The CDR3 covers 13 residues. In nucleotides, the CDR3 is TGCGCCAGCAGCATGGACAGGGCGAACGAGCAGTACTTC. This encodes CASSMDRANEQYF.

This clonotype was picked up one time. The chain recombines TRBV20-1 with TRBJ2-3, with 14 bases fitting TRBD2. Germline CDR1 and CDR2: DFQATT and SNEGSKA (reference sequence). The CDR3 covers 15 residues. Trimming at V came to 1 base and at J to 6 bases, leaving 3 bases not matched to a gene. CDR3 DNA sequence: TGCAGTGCTAGAGCCGGGACTAGCGGGAGCGATACGCAGTATTTT. Translation gives CSARAGTSGSDTQYF.

This clonotype was seen more than once but under ten times. The V and J genes are TRBV9 and TRBJ2-7; tentatively, D is TRBD1 (6 bases). Germline lookup yields CDR1 SGDLS and CDR2 YYNGEE. The CDR3 covers 15 residues. Trimming removed 2 bases at V and 2 bases at J, with 14 bases between. Here the CDR3 DNA reads TGTGCCAGCAGCGTGAGGGGGAGTGGGGCCTACGAGCAGTACTTC. Residues: CASSVRGSGAYEQYF. The variable domain in full, with the rest retrieved from reference TRBV9 and TRBJ2-7, is DSGVTQTPKHLITATGQRVTLRCSPRSGDLSVYWYQQSLDQGLQFLIQYYNGEERAKGNILERFSAQQFPDLHSELNLSSLELGDSALYFCASSVRGSGAYEQYFGPGTRLTVT.

The rearrangement links TRBV7-2 to TRBJ2-1; 8 positions match TRBD1. Germline V gene sequence: CDR1 SGHTA, CDR2 FQGNSA. Unmatched junction bases numbered 5, after V lost 5 bases and J lost 5 bases. The CDR3 has 14 amino acids. The CDR3 loop reads CASSIGQGNNEQFF. The CDR3 DNA follows: TGTGCCAGCAGCATAGGACAGGGCAACAATGAGCAGTTCTTC.

The chain joins TRBV6-2 or TRBV6-3 to TRBJ2-7; tentative D call: TRBD2 (5 bases). Germline CDR1 reads MNHEY; CDR2 reads SVGEGT. Trimming took 2 bases from V and 1 from J, leaving 18 bases between them. The CDR3 loop spans 17 amino acids. CDR3 in DNA: TGTGCCAGCAGTTACGTACTAGGCAGAACACCGTCCTACGAGCAGTACTTC. Translated: CASSYVLGRTPSYEQYF.

This clonotype occurred a few times. V gene TRBV20-1 combines with J gene TRBJ2-5; D might be TRBD2 (6 bases). V was cut by 3 bases and J by 4 bases, with 18 bases left in between. Germline V gene lookup returns CDR1 DFQATT and CDR2 SNEGSKA (reference sequence). The CDR3 consists of 15 residues. For the CDR3, the DNA is TGCAGTGCTAGTCGTGGGGGGTCCAGGGTAGAGACCCAGTACTTC. Translated, it gives CSASRGGSRVETQYF.

The chain uses TRBV5-1 and TRBJ2-7, with D hard to call. The CDR3 consists of 16 residues. Trimming cost V 6 bases and J 0 bases, with 19 bases left between them. Per the germline V gene, CDR1 is SGHRS and CDR2 is YFSETQ. The CDR3 sequence is CASNPSRSPHSYEQYF. Written as DNA, the CDR3 is TGCGCCAGCAATCCATCGAGGTCCCCCCACTCCTACGAGCAGTACTTC.

The chain uses TRBV30 and TRBJ1-1; D gene unclear. Trimming removed 0 bases at V and 1 base at J, with 12 bases between. Germline CDR1 reads GTSNPN; CDR2 reads SVGIG (reference sequence). There are 15 residues in the CDR3. CDR3 DNA sequence: TGTGCCTGGAGTGTACGCGGGCGATCGAACACTGAAGCTTTCTTT. Protein sequence: CAWSVRGRSNTEAFF.

The CDR3 here is CASSLDGLAGAPFNPQYF. The CDR3 nucleotides are TGTGCCAGCAGCCTTGATGGACTAGCGGGAGCCCCTTTCAATCCGCAGTATTTT. This rearrangement joins TRBV3-1 to TRBJ2-3, with TRBD2 matching over 13 bases. CDR1 LGHDT and CDR2 YNNKEL come from the germline V gene (reference sequence). This CDR3 is built from 18 residues. J lost 10 bases, V lost 4 bases, and 17 bases had no gene match.

The chain is built from TRBV20-1 and TRBJ2-1; unclear D gene. V lost 8 bases and J lost 0, with 11 bases in between. The CDR3 has 13 amino acids. Per germline, CDR1 DFQATT and CDR2 SNEGSKA (reference sequence). The CDR3 DNA sequence: TGCAGTTCAAGGACGAACTCCTACAATGAGCAGTTCTTC. Its protein is CSSRTNSYNEQFF.

V usage is TRBV6-2 or TRBV6-3 and J usage is TRBJ2-3; TRBD1 or TRBD2 may be the D gene (6 bases each). There are 21 residues in the CDR3. V was trimmed by 0 bases and J by 5 bases, leaving 30 bases between them. Germline lookup yields CDR1 MNHEY and CDR2 SVGEGT. The CDR3 sequence: CASSYSNPVRPGAVLEDTQYF. CDR3 DNA sequence: TGTGCCAGCAGTTACTCGAACCCCGTACGGCCGGGGGCTGTGCTGGAAGATACGCAGTATTTT.

The chain couples TRBV27 to TRBJ2-2, with 9 bases fitting TRBD1. This CDR3 is 15 amino acids long. From germline, CDR1 is MNHEY and CDR2 SMNVEV (reference sequence). J was trimmed by 4 bases and V by 5 bases; bases with no gene match: 5. The chain's CDR3 is CASSPGQGPTGELFF. Here the CDR3 DNA reads TGTGCCAGCAGTCCTGGACAGGGGCCCACCGGGGAGCTGTTTTTT.

The sample holds many counts of this clonotype. The genes are TRBV6-5 and TRBJ2-7, with D maybe TRBD1 (6 bases). The CDR3 totals 11 residues. Germline CDR1 reads MNHEY; CDR2 reads SVGAGI. V was pared by 6 bases and J by 7 bases, with 10 bases between. The DNA of the CDR3 is TGTGCCAGCAGAAAGCAGGGGGAGCAGTACTTC. This sequence encodes CASRKQGEQYF.

This clonotype has only a few counts. The chain joins TRBV4-3 to TRBJ2-3; D is undetermined. The V gene lost 1 base and the J gene lost 5 bases, with 7 bases spanning the gap. Germline-derived CDR1 and CDR2 are LGHNA and YSLEER. This CDR3 has 13 amino acids. The CDR3 sequence: CASSQVDGDTQYF. For the CDR3, the DNA is TGCGCCAGCAGCCAAGTGGACGGAGATACGCAGTATTTT.

This clonotype was counted only a few times. The chain has TRBV10-3 and TRBJ1-2, with 7 positions matching TRBD1. Losses at the gene ends were 6 bases for V and 2 bases for J; bases not matched to a gene: 6. Germline V gene sequence: CDR1 ENHRY, CDR2 SYGVKD. This CDR3 is 14 amino acids long. DNA of the CDR3: TGTGCCATCAGAGTGACAGGGATAAACTATGGCTACACCTTC. Translated, it gives CAIRVTGINYGYTF.

The chain recombines TRBV7-3 with TRBJ2-2; TRBD2 matches 7 bases. J lost 5 bases, V lost 4 bases, and 13 bases had no gene match. The germline CDR1 and CDR2 sequences are SGHTA and FQGTGA. CDR3 length: 17 amino acids. CDR3 protein: CASSYGKGRDVTGELFF. The CDR3 DNA is TGTGCCAGCAGCTACGGAAAAGGGAGGGACGTAACCGGGGAGCTGTTTTTT.

The chain has TRBV7-2 and TRBJ1-1, with D hard to call. Trimming stripped 7 bases from V and 6 bases from J, with 18 bases between. Germline values: CDR1 SGHTA, CDR2 FQGNSA. This CDR3 contains 14 residues. The CDR3 sequence: CASTPDRAMPEAFF. The CDR3, as DNA: TGTGCCAGCACTCCCGATAGGGCGATGCCTGAAGCTTTCTTT.

This clonotype has just a few counts. The CDR3 reads CASSFRDSPYGEQFF. The CDR3 DNA reads TGTGCCAGCAGCTTCCGGGACTCCCCCTACGGTGAGCAGTTCTTC. The chain links TRBV7-9 to TRBJ2-1, with D perhaps TRBD2 (6 bases). Looked up from germline, CDR1 is SEHNR and CDR2 is FQNEAQ (reference sequence). Deletions cut 3 bases from V and 9 bases from J, with 18 bases between. The CDR3 totals 15 residues.

The chain carries TRBV5-5 and TRBJ1-1, with D hard to call. This CDR3 region has 12 residues. The germline V gene encodes CDR1 SGHKS and CDR2 YYEKEE (reference sequence). Trimming left V 2 bases short and J 4 bases short, with 6 bases between. CDR3 amino acids: CASSLPPTEAFF. Here the CDR3 DNA reads TGTGCCAGCAGCTTACCGCCCACTGAAGCTTTCTTT.